This entry describes one T cell receptor beta chain. This clonotype came up a few times. There is no known antigen for this receptor. Per-base qualities were not stored, and no clone one base away is much larger. The germline V gene encodes CDR1 MNHEY and CDR2 SMNVEV (reference sequence). The CDR3, from cysteine to phenylalanine, totals 16 residues. Of the read, only the CDR3 DNA is kept; its 48 bases are in frame from base 1. Clipping removes 5 bases from V and 2 bases from J, with 9 as the unmatched junction base count. Sequenced using an Illumina NovaSeq 6000. Using 5'RACE with constant-segment primers, TCRalpha and TCRbeta cDNA libraries were constructed, with sample barcodes and unique molecular identifiers added in the process. RNA was extracted from every sample with Trizol reagent. The libraries were amplified in two PCR steps, and the second step added a second sample barcode and Illumina TruSeq adapters. Libraries were sequenced on an Illumina NovaSeq with 2 x 150 bp paired-end reads. Regarding the original processing steps: The reads were demultiplexed and collapsed into UMI-guided consensus sequences using migec v1.2.7. Using mixcr v2.1.11, UMI consensuses were aligned to TRA and TRB V and J templates and then assembled into clonotypes. A clonotype was counted as expanded or contracted only when both edgeR and NoisET called the clonotype significant, with the noise models trained on biological replicates. For edgeR calls, the cutoffs were a false discovery rate-adjusted p below 0.01 and a log2 fold-change threshold of 1. As an exploratory analysis of dynamics, max-normalized trajectories of the 1000 most abundant clonotypes were examined by PCA with hierarchical clustering. Each responding clone was given a CD4 or CD8 phenotype based on the CD4+ and CD8+ repertoires, which had been sequenced separately. TCRdb applied fastp at Q25 and MiXCR to the public reads, then kept only in-frame beta chains. Every CDR3 protein is listed once, alongside the most common genes and DNA of its rows. TCRdb, not the original authors, processed these V and J calls. The sample table records fewer than 90,000 distinct CDR3 sequences; 14% of these occur just once. The ten top clones hold 25% to 35% of the sample.

PBMCs were isolated by Ficoll-Paque density gradient centrifugation. This entry is derived from a study of T-cell memory formation after mild COVID-19 (dated by TCRdb to the early 2020s). Regarding the study in general: TCR sequence clusters from the two donors were found to be largely donor specific. T-cell clones expanding and contracting after mild COVID-19 in a couple of donors were tracked by longitudinal TCRalpha and TCRbeta repertoire sequencing. The cohort comprised two young, previously healthy adult volunteers, one female and one male.

Results and caveats for the whole study, not just this receptor: Contracting CD4+ clones were located mainly in the CM and EM memory subsets, whereas CD8+ clones were found to be enriched in EMRA. The study included only a couple of mild cases, and larger cohorts that include severe cases with pre-infection samples were judged to be necessary. SARS-CoV-2 specificity was not confirmed for the second-wave clones peaking on day 37. From day 15 to 85, contracting clones showed balanced CD4/CD8 phenotypes, whereas a second wave of clones that expanded from day 15 to 37 leaned towards CD4+. Some responding clones were detected in pre-infection memory, which suggested that pre-existing cross-reactive memory T cells had joined the SARS-CoV-2 response.

The origin of this receptor is an adult woman who had mild COVID-19 (a few samples of this study predate the infection). The sample titles of this study are shuffled in the database, so cell type and time point are left out; the donor was told from shared clones. The V and J genes are TRBV27 and TRBJ2-3, with 8 middle bases fitting TRBD2. The sequenced sample was PBMCs or a T cell subset sorted from them (not recorded which). In nucleotides, the sequence is TGTGCCAGCAGTCCACTGGGACTAGTACCCACAGATACGCAGTATTTT. It translates as CASSPLGLVPTDTQYF.